This TCR beta chain stems from a study of T-cell reconstitution after alpha-beta-depleted transplantation in children. The V gene lost 6 bases and the J gene lost 6 bases, with 12 bases spanning the gap. The CDR3 is 12 residues long. Using unique molecular identifiers, the investigators prepared the TCRbeta library. TCRdb re-called the PCR reads through MiXCR, storing one row per CDR3 protein. The table lists about 540,000 distinct CDR3 sequences, approximately 20% of them singletons. This clonotype was recorded a few times. Sequences were derived from PBMCs from the stem cell graft donor, sampled from the stem cell graft. This receptor was identified in a human donor who donated a stem cell graft to a child with acute lymphoblastic leukemia. The rearrangement uses TRBV12-3 or TRBV12-4 and TRBJ2-7; D may correspond to TRBD1 or TRBD2 (5 bases each). In nucleotides, the CDR3 is TGTGCCAGCAGGAGCAGGGACGGCGAGCAGTACTTC. It encodes CASRSRDGEQYF.